Listed below are T cell receptor beta chains from one sample, sequenced in a study of T cells after yellow fever vaccination. TCRdb reprocessed the 5' RACE reads with MiXCR, giving one entry per CDR3 protein. The table has 46,000 or so distinct CDR3 sequences, more than 6% seen once. Source: PBMCs, either bulk or a sorted T-cell subset (CD4+, CD8+, memory, or dextramer-sorted; not recorded which), taken 45 days after the yellow fever booster vaccination. The receptors shown here come from a man in his thirties or forties who received the YFV17D yellow fever vaccine. Each CDR3 is given without its conserved first and last residue.

j_call v_call cdr3_length cdr3_aa
TRBJ2-3 TRBV20-1 14 SAPTPGLVGRDTQY
TRBJ1-2 TRBV7-2 10 ASSPDNYGYT
TRBJ2-1 TRBV20-1 11 SASGLALNEQF
TRBJ1-5 TRBV19 11 ASSRDRNQPQH
TRBJ2-7 TRBV6-5 12 ASSYRTGGHEQY
TRBJ2-7 TRBV6-6 11 ASSAYGSYEQY
TRBJ2-5 TRBV18 12 ASSPSANQETQY
TRBJ2-7 TRBV5-1 14 ASRDRDRRNSYEQY
TRBJ2-3 TRBV24-1 15 ATSGGGLASITDTQY
TRBJ2-3 TRBV5-5 14 ASSSSTGPGADTQY
TRBJ2-5 TRBV5-5 10 ASSQTQETQY
TRBJ2-5 TRBV4-2 14 ASSQGPIQGIETQY
TRBJ2-5 TRBV30 10 AWGVGRETQY
TRBJ2-7 TRBV6-5 17 SSSYSSFRTLGGSYEQY
TRBJ1-6 TRBV27 12 ASRDGLSNSPLH
TRBJ2-7 TRBV3-1 13 ASSPGLAGEGEQY
TRBJ2-1 TRBV2 11 ASRTSGVSRQF